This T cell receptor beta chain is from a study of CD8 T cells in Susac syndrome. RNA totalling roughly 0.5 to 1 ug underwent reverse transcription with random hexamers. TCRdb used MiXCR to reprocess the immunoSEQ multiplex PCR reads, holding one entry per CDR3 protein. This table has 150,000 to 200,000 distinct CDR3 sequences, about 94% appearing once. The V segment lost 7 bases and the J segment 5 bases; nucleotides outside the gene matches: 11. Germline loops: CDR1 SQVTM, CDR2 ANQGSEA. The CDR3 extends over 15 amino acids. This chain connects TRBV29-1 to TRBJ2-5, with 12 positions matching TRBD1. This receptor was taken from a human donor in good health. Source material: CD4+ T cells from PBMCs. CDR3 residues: CSALPRDRGPETQYF. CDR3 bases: TGCAGCGCACTGCCCCGGGACAGGGGGCCCGAGACCCAGTACTTC. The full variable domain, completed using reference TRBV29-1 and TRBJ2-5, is SAVISQKPSRDICQRGTSLTIQCQVDSQVTMMFWYRQQPGQSLTLIATANQGSEATYESGFVIDKFPISRPNLTFSTLTVSNMSPEDSSIYLCSALPRDRGPETQYFGPGTRLLVL.